The rows below give T cell receptor beta chains drawn from one sample of a study of OX40 agonist ivuxolimab in advanced cancers. Sequencing used immunoSEQ multiplex PCR; TCRdb keeps in-frame clones, though not all of them. The sample includes 20,000 to 25,000 clones, about 83% seen only once; the top ten take about 8.1%. The sequencing used CD4+ or CD8+ T cells sorted from blood, collected in a trial of the OX40 agonist ivuxolimab. The receptors derive from an adult with an advanced solid tumor such as melanoma, head and neck, liver or kidney cancer. The CDR3 runs from the conserved cysteine through the conserved F or W. D genes are given only for firm matches. Size values are once, few and many counts, or a class for expanded clones, and some rows have none.

J | size | D | V | CDR3 | DNA
TRBJ2-4 | - | TRBD1 | TRBV7-9 | CASSAPGGHDIQYF | TGTGCCAGCAGCGCCCCAGGGGGCCATGACATTCAGTACTTC
TRBJ2-7 | - | TRBD1 | TRBV2 | CASGQGEQYF | TGTGCCAGTGGACAGGGCGAGCAGTACTTC
TRBJ2-1 | - | TRBD2 | TRBV5-8 | CASSSDSGMIGEQFF | TGTGCCAGCAGCTCAGACAGCGGGATGATAGGTGAGCAGTTCTTC
TRBJ1-1 | - | - | TRBV6-4 | CASSDGKGGLNTEAFF | TGTGCCAGCAGTGACGGTAAGGGGGGGCTGAACACTGAAGCTTTCTTT
TRBJ2-1 | few | TRBD2 | TRBV5-6 | CASSLVVRLAGENEQFF | TGTGCCAGCAGCTTGGTTGTAAGGCTAGCGGGGGAAAATGAGCAGTTCTTC
TRBJ1-1 | once | TRBD1 | TRBV5-4 | CASSDGTGEAFF | TGTGCCAGCAGCGACGGGACAGGGGAAGCTTTCTTT
TRBJ2-2 | - | - | TRBV6-5 | CASSYITYTGELFF | TGTGCCAGCAGTTATATCACCTACACCGGGGAGCTGTTTTTT
TRBJ2-2 | - | TRBD1 | TRBV27 | CASSSTGPTGELFF | TGTGCCAGCAGTTCGACAGGGCCCACCGGGGAGCTGTTTTTT
TRBJ2-7 | - | TRBD1 | TRBV9 | CASSPTGLEQYF | TGTGCCAGCAGCCCGACAGGGCTCGAGCAGTACTTC
TRBJ2-7 | - | - | TRBV11-2 | CASSEGTYEQYF | TGTGCCAGCAGTGAAGGGACCTACGAGCAGTACTTC
TRBJ2-5 | - | TRBD2 | TRBV6-1 | CASSELAGGQETQYF | TGTGCCAGCAGTGAACTAGCGGGGGGGCAAGAGACCCAGTACTTC
TRBJ2-2 | - | - | TRBV27 | CASSQSAGELFF | TGTGCCAGCAGCCAGAGCGCCGGGGAGCTGTTTTTT
TRBJ2-2 | - | - | TRBV19 | CASKGGELFF | TGTGCCAGTAAGGGCGGGGAGCTGTTTTTT
TRBJ1-6 | - | TRBD1 | TRBV7-9 | CASSRQGEKSYNSPLHF | TGTGCCAGCAGCCGACAGGGGGAGAAGTCCTATAATTCACCCCTCCACTTT
TRBJ2-5 | - | - | TRBV5-4 | CASSLGQGETQYF | TGTGCCAGCAGCTTGGGTCAGGGGGAGACCCAGTACTTC
TRBJ1-1 | - | - | TRBV12-5 | CASGDLQHTEAFF | TGTGCTAGTGGGGACCTCCAGCACACTGAAGCTTTCTTT
TRBJ2-2 | - | TRBD1 | TRBV6-5 | CATGTGHLSTGELFF | TGTGCCACTGGGACAGGTCATCTGAGCACCGGGGAGCTGTTTTTT
TRBJ2-1 | - | TRBD1 | TRBV7-9 | CASSFLTGEFF | TGTGCCAGCAGCTTTTTAACAGGGGAGTTCTTC
TRBJ2-1 | - | - | TRBV4-3 | CASSPGIAYNEQFF | TGCGCCAGCAGCCCCGGCATAGCCTACAATGAGCAGTTCTTC
TRBJ2-7 | few | - | TRBV27 | CASSFVGSNEQYF | TGTGCCAGCAGTTTCGTCGGATCCAACGAGCAGTACTTC
TRBJ1-6 | - | - | TRBV6-5 | CASSYEVASPLHF | TGTGCCAGCAGTTACGAGGTTGCCTCACCCCTCCACTTT
TRBJ2-1 | - | TRBD1 | TRBV7-9 | CASSPRTGGLNEQFF | TGTGCCAGCAGCCCCCGGACAGGGGGCCTTAATGAGCAGTTCTTC
TRBJ1-1 | once | - | TRBV7-2 | CASTKVGWGSLNTEAFF | TGTGCCAGCACCAAGGTCGGGTGGGGCTCCCTGAACACTGAAGCTTTCTTT
TRBJ2-7 | - | TRBD1 | TRBV5-1 | CASSFDRDRGGTEQYF | TGCGCCAGCAGCTTCGATCGGGACAGGGGAGGAACCGAGCAGTACTTC
TRBJ2-7 | - | TRBD1 | TRBV5-1 | CASSLVAGQGAYEQYF | TGCGCCAGCAGCTTGGTGGCTGGACAGGGGGCCTACGAGCAGTACTTC
TRBJ1-5 | - | TRBD1 | TRBV10-3 | CAIGRTGESNQPQHF | TGTGCCATCGGGAGGACAGGGGAAAGCAATCAGCCCCAGCATTTT
TRBJ1-2 | - | TRBD1 | TRBV9 | CASSATGAGYGYTF | TGTGCCAGCAGCGCTACAGGGGCGGGCTATGGCTACACCTTC
TRBJ2-4 | - | TRBD2 | TRBV11-2 | CASSFLAGIKSVQYF | TGTGCCAGCAGCTTCCTAGCGGGGATTAAAAGCGTTCAGTACTTC
TRBJ2-1 | - | - | TRBV10-2 | CASSDLSSYNEQFF | TGCGCCAGCAGTGATTTGAGCTCCTACAATGAGCAGTTCTTC
TRBJ1-2 | once | - | TRBV28 | CASSLRFAGARYYGYTF | TGTGCCAGCAGTCTCCGGTTTGCGGGGGCGCGGTACTATGGCTACACCTTC
TRBJ1-1 | - | - | TRBV23-1 | CASSQPGNTEAFF | TGCGCCAGCAGTCAGCCGGGGAACACTGAAGCTTTCTTT
TRBJ1-3 | - | - | TRBV9 | CASSVEGYSGNTIYF | TGTGCCAGCAGCGTAGAGGGATACTCTGGAAACACCATATATTTT
TRBJ1-5 | few | - | TRBV19 | CASGPRGGSNQPQHF | TGTGCCAGTGGGCCTAGGGGGGGGAGCAATCAGCCCCAGCATTTT
TRBJ1-2 | - | - | TRBV7-2 | CASSPRIVGSWGYTF | TGTGCCAGCAGCCCCCGGATTGTTGGGTCATGGGGCTACACCTTC
TRBJ1-1 | - | - | TRBV7-2 | CASSSRAAYPEAFF | TGTGCCAGCAGCTCACGGGCAGCTTACCCTGAAGCTTTCTTT
TRBJ2-7 | - | TRBD2 | TRBV27 | CASSLLGGAYEQYF | TGTGCCAGCAGTTTATTGGGGGGGGCCTACGAGCAGTACTTC
TRBJ1-2 | - | - | TRBV5-1 | CASSPVGFPNYGYTF | TGCGCCAGCAGCCCAGTGGGGTTTCCTAACTATGGCTACACCTTC
TRBJ1-1 | - | TRBD1 | TRBV7-9 | CASSFPDRGSNTEAFF | TGTGCCAGCAGCTTCCCGGACAGGGGTTCCAACACTGAAGCTTTCTTT
TRBJ1-2 | - | TRBD1 | TRBV13 | CASSPQGGLNYGYTF | TGTGCCAGCAGCCCCCAGGGGGGTTTAAACTATGGCTACACCTTC
TRBJ2-3 | - | - | TRBV7-2 | CASSQETWRRTSTDTQYF | TGTGCCAGCAGCCAGGAAACTTGGCGGAGAACTAGCACAGATACGCAGTATTTT
TRBJ2-3 | - | TRBD1 | TRBV6-5 | CASSSRDRATDTQYF | TGTGCCAGCAGTTCCCGGGACAGGGCGACAGATACGCAGTATTTT
TRBJ1-4 | - | - | TRBV4-3 | CASSQDNGVYATNEKLFF | TGCGCCAGCAGCCAAGACAATGGGGTATATGCAACTAATGAAAAACTGTTTTTT
TRBJ2-2 | - | - | TRBV5-5 | CASSSTGNTGELFF | TGTGCCAGCAGCTCTACAGGAAACACCGGGGAGCTGTTTTTT
TRBJ1-1 | - | - | TRBV7-2 | CASSLTLDGPNTEAFF | TGTGCCAGCAGCCTAACACTGGACGGACCGAACACTGAAGCTTTCTTT
TRBJ1-1 | few | - | TRBV7-9 | CASSPPEGTEAFF | TGTGCCAGCAGCCCGCCCGAGGGGACTGAAGCTTTCTTT